Given below is one T cell receptor (beta chain) in context. Its antigen is currently unknown. TCRdb keeps only in-frame clones here, not all; method: immunoSEQ multiplex PCR. Of roughly 22,000 clones listed, 65% to 85% are singletons. These data come from a study of EBV T-cell therapy then PD-1 blockade in nasopharyngeal carcinoma. Per the germline V gene, CDR1 is LGHNA and CDR2 is YSLEER. V was trimmed by 5 bases and J by 2 bases, leaving 11 bases between them. CDR3 length equals 14 residues. Treatment indicated: AdE1-LMPpoly-expanded autologous EBV-specific T-cell therapy followed by anti-PD-1 nivolumab.

The sample consisted of CD8+ T cells from blood, taken at day -245 from a patient whose treatment included autologous EBV-specific T cells and nivolumab. This rearrangement joins TRBV4-3 to TRBJ2-3; the D gene could be TRBD1 or TRBD2 (5 bases each). The sequence came from a man aged 35 to 55 with nasopharyngeal carcinoma. The CDR3 here is CASSAGTFTDTQYF. CDR3 in DNA: TGCGCCAGCAGCGCCGGGACGTTCACAGATACGCAGTATTTT.